This TCR beta chain was observed in a study of PD-L1 blockade in urothelial cancer. Whole-study context: About 90% of the roughly 30 patients were men with bladder-origin urothelial cancer. Blood analysis was done at 3 weeks (second dose) and 6 weeks after treatment began.

Noted time point: pretreatment peripheral blood. The patients' disease, urothelial carcinoma, was locally advanced or metastatic. Repertoires were generated with immunoSEQ multiplex PCR, while TCRdb's copy carries only in-frame clones and drops some. The table shows 55,000 to 85,000 clones, with about four fifths occurring only once. Trimming took 5 bases from V and 4 from J; bases not matched to a gene: 11. Germline V CDR1 and CDR2: LNHDA, SQIVND (reference sequence). This CDR3 comprises 15 residues. Sample: PBMCs, taken around atezolizumab (anti-PD-L1) treatment. The receptor was derived from a woman in her 70s with urothelial cancer. The chain combines TRBV19 with TRBJ2-7; TRBD2 matches at 7 bases. The CDR3 sequence is CASSLTASGRYEQYF. The CDR3 DNA sequence: TGTGCCAGTAGTTTGACGGCTAGCGGCAGGTACGAGCAGTACTTC.